The next 21 T cell receptor beta chains were all read from a single sample in a study of early T cells in non-severe SARS-CoV-2 infection. MiXCR, applied by TCRdb to the 5' RACE reads, yields one record per CDR3 protein. Among fewer than 60,000 distinct CDR3 sequences listed, 11% were seen once. Sequencing input: whole blood. The receptors shown here come from an adult who was a healthcare worker with PCR-confirmed SARS-CoV-2 infection or an uninfected control (not recorded which).

The chain recombines TRBV2 with TRBJ2-4; the D is unclear. The germline gives CDR1 SNHLY, CDR2 FYNNEI. The CDR3 is 15 residues long. Between the trimmed V and J ends, which lost 8 bases and 3 bases, there was a span of 17 bases. The CDR3 spells CASLYGETVKNIQYF. For the CDR3, the DNA is TGTGCCAGCTTATATGGGGAAACGGTCAAAAACATTCAGTACTTC.

The sample holds a few counts of this clonotype. The chain couples TRBV29-1 to TRBJ2-5, with TRBD1 identical over 7 bases. V was clipped by 2 bases and J by 1 base; unmatched bases: 7. Per germline, CDR1 SQVTM and CDR2 ANQGSEA. The CDR3 consists of 15 residues. This chain's CDR3 is CSVEYYGTVQETQYF. For the CDR3, the DNA is TGCAGCGTTGAATATTACGGGACAGTCCAAGAGACCCAGTACTTC.

The V call is TRBV29-1, the J call TRBJ2-3; TRBD1 matches at 10 bases. Per germline, CDR1 SQVTM and CDR2 ANQGSEA. V lost 3 bases and J lost 4; bases outside the gene matches: 4. The CDR3 covers 14 residues. This CDR3 is CSVEGQGRPDTQYF. The CDR3 bases are TGCAGCGTTGAGGGACAGGGGAGGCCAGATACGCAGTATTTT.

Many counts were recorded for this clonotype. J is TRBJ2-5 and V is TRBV20-1, with 9 bases matching TRBD2. V lost 4 bases and J lost 1; bases outside the gene matches: 4. This CDR3 has 14 amino acids. Germline CDR1 DFQATT, CDR2 SNEGSKA (reference sequence). The chain's CDR3 is CSAIIAGAQETQYF. The CDR3 region has the DNA TGCAGTGCTATTATAGCGGGGGCCCAAGAGACCCAGTACTTC.

This clonotype was recorded many times. The chain uses TRBV7-9 and TRBJ1-5; no reliable D call. V dropped 1 base and J dropped 7 bases, with 8 bases sitting between them. The CDR3 runs to 13 residues. The germline gives CDR1 SEHNR, CDR2 FQNEAQ (reference sequence). The CDR3 sequence is CASSLGGGQPQHF. For the CDR3, the DNA is TGTGCCAGCAGCTTAGGTGGCGGCCAGCCCCAGCATTTT.

This clonotype was seen many times. The rearrangement joins TRBV6-2 or TRBV6-3 to TRBJ2-2, with 8 positions matching TRBD2. The junction had 5 bases not matched to a gene; V was cut back by 6 bases and J by 5 bases. The CDR3 has 14 residues. Germline V gene data show CDR1 as MNHEY and CDR2 as SVGEGT. The CDR3 nucleotides read TGTGCCAGCAGAACCGGACTAGCTACCGGGGAGCTGTTTTTT. Its translation is CASRTGLATGELFF.

This clonotype was observed at least ten times. The chain links TRBV7-3 to TRBJ1-1; TRBD1 might be the D (5 bases). The V end lost 2 bases, the J end lost 3 bases, and 13 bases lay between the germline ends. Per germline, CDR1 SGHTA and CDR2 FQGTGA. This CDR3 spans 15 amino acids. The CDR3 sequence is CASSLDQMGDTEAFF. CDR3 sequence (DNA): TGTGCCAGCAGCTTAGATCAGATGGGGGACACTGAAGCTTTCTTT.

This clonotype was detected a few times. The V call is TRBV11-2, the J call TRBJ1-4; TRBD1 might be the D (5 bases). Trimming took 0 bases from V and 6 from J, leaving 11 bases between them. The CDR3 spans 15 residues. Looked up from germline, CDR1 is SGHAT and CDR2 is FQNNGV. The CDR3 is CASSLEGVSDEKLFF. DNA of the CDR3: TGTGCCAGCAGCTTAGAGGGGGTTAGCGATGAAAAACTGTTTTTT.

The rearrangement uses TRBV6-2 or TRBV6-3 and TRBJ2-3; no clear D gene. V lost 1 base and J 6 bases, leaving 11 bases between the germline ends. The CDR3 sequence is 14 residues long. Germline assignment: CDR1 MNHEY and CDR2 SVGEGT. DNA of the CDR3: TGTGCCAGCAGTTACTTGACCAGCCAGGATACGCAGTATTTT. Translating it yields CASSYLTSQDTQYF.

This clonotype was observed at least ten times. The V gene is TRBV7-2, the J gene TRBJ2-1; D possibly corresponds to TRBD2 (5 bases). Between the trimmed V and J ends, which lost 1 base and 9 bases, there was a span of 7 bases. This CDR3 comprises 12 residues. In germline, CDR1 is SGHTA, CDR2 FQGNSA. The CDR3 nucleotides read TGTGCCAGCAGCTTAGTGGAGGTTGAGCAGTTCTTC. Amino acids: CASSLVEVEQFF.

This clonotype occurred a few times. This chain uses TRBV5-1 with TRBJ1-1; a possible D gene is TRBD1 (6 bases). Germline CDR1 is SGHRS and CDR2 is YFSETQ. With 2 bases removed from V and 4 bases from J, the gap between germline ends came to 12 bases. This CDR3 comprises 14 residues. Here the CDR3 DNA reads TGCGCCAGCAGCTTACGAGGGGGTGGCACTGAAGCTTTCTTT. Translated, it gives CASSLRGGGTEAFF.

A remark on this clonotype: The junction does not match germline at one end; this may be a read error. V is TRBV7-8 and J is TRBJ2-3; D may match TRBD1 or TRBD2 (6 bases each). This CDR3 spans 12 amino acids. Looked up from germline, CDR1 is SGHVS and CDR2 is FQNEAQ. CDR3 sequence: CASSHSGRGANF. CDR3 nucleotides: TGTGCCAGCAGCCATAGCGGAAGGGGGGCGAATTTT.

Details on this clonotype: This may stem from a read error, because a much larger clone lies one nucleotide away. The gene calls are TRBV11-2 and TRBJ2-5; 13 bases align to TRBD2. CDR1 and CDR2 from the germline V gene are SGHAT and FQNNGV. The CDR3 has 17 amino acids. The CDR3 DNA is TGTGCCAGCAGCCTCGGGACTAGCGGGGCCCCACAAGAGACCCAGCACTTC. Translation gives CASSLGTSGAPQETQHF. Together with reference TRBV11-2 and TRBJ2-5, the CDR3 gives the full variable domain: EAGVAQSPRYKIIEKRQSVAFWCNPISGHATLYWYQQILGQGPKLLIQFQNNGVVDDSQLPKDRFSAERLKGVDSTLKIQPAKLEDSAVYLCASSLGTSGAPQETQHFGPGTRLLVL.

The chain joins TRBV7-9 to TRBJ2-1; D remains unclear. V was clipped by 1 base and J by 7 bases, with 8 bases between them. Germline CDR1 reads SEHNR; CDR2 reads FQNEAQ (reference sequence). The CDR3 runs to 13 residues. Here the CDR3 reads CASSLENYNEQFF. CDR3 DNA: TGTGCCAGCAGCTTAGAAAACTATAATGAGCAGTTCTTC.

Details on this clonotype: A much larger clonotype is one base distant, so this may be a read error. CDR3 amino acids: CASSLGLPYERYF. The CDR3 region has the DNA TGTGCCAGCAGCTTGGGACTCCCCTACGAGCGGTACTTC. The chain combines TRBV5-6 with TRBJ2-7; the D is unclear. This CDR3 contains 13 residues. Germline V gene sequence: CDR1 SGHDT, CDR2 YYEEEE.

This clonotype occurred many times. The chain links TRBV29-1 to TRBJ1-2; unclear D gene. The CDR3 extends over 13 amino acids. Trimming left V 7 bases short and J 5 bases short, with 17 bases between. The V gene's germline CDR1 is SQVTM and CDR2 ANQGSEA. CDR3 in amino acids: CSAGPLGRYGYTF. The CDR3 DNA reads as TGCAGCGCCGGACCCCTCGGTCGTTATGGCTACACCTTC.

The CDR3 sequence is CASSLVSGTGDSPLHF. In DNA form, the CDR3 reads TGTGCCAGCAGCTTAGTCTCTGGGACAGGGGATTCACCCCTCCACTTT. This sequence joins TRBV7-9 and TRBJ1-6, with 10 nucleotides matching TRBD1. Germline CDR1 SEHNR, CDR2 FQNEAQ (reference sequence). CDR3 length: 16 amino acids. V was clipped by 1 base and J by 8 bases; unmatched bases: 5. The whole variable domain, remainder taken from reference TRBV7-9 and TRBJ1-6, is DTGVSQNPRHKITKRGQNVTFRCDPISEHNRLYWYRQTLGQGPEFLTYFQNEAQLEKSRLLSDRFSAERPKGSFSTLEIQRTEQGDSAMYLCASSLVSGTGDSPLHFGNGTRLTVT.

V and J are TRBV7-2 and TRBJ2-7; unclear D gene. There are 14 residues in the CDR3. Per the germline V gene, CDR1 is SGHTA and CDR2 is FQGNSA. V was pared by 5 bases and J by 4 bases, with 15 bases between. Here the CDR3 reads CASSPPSPRYEQYF. The CDR3 DNA follows: TGTGCCAGCAGCCCACCTTCCCCGCGGTACGAGCAGTACTTC. The full variable domain, in which reference TRBV7-2 and TRBJ2-7 provide the parts outside the CDR3, is GAGVSQSPSNKVTEKGKDVELRCDPISGHTALYWYRQSLGQGLEFLIYFQGNSAPDKSGLPSDRFSAERTGGSVSTLTIQRTQQEDSAVYLCASSPPSPRYEQYFGPGTRLTVT.

The J gene is TRBJ2-7, the V gene TRBV9, with D uncertain. Trimming removed 3 bases at V and 6 bases at J, with 19 bases between. The CDR3 runs 15 residues. Germline CDR1 and CDR2: SGDLS and YYNGEE. Written as DNA, the CDR3 is TGTGCCAGCAGCGGGCCCCCCCACAGTGGTAGCGAGCAGTACTTC. It codes for CASSGPPHSGSEQYF.

Ten or more counts support this clonotype. The chain employs TRBV20-1 and TRBJ2-7, with D tentatively TRBD1 or TRBD2 (6 bases each). This CDR3 is 11 amino acids long. Germline-derived CDR1 and CDR2 are DFQATT and SNEGSKA (reference sequence). V lost 7 bases and J 6 bases, leaving 13 bases between the germline ends. The CDR3 nucleotides are TGCAGTGTCAGGGGTAGCGGCGAGCAGTACTTC. It translates to CSVRGSGEQYF.

The chain couples TRBV27 to TRBJ1-4; D call uncertain. The CDR3 sequence is 14 residues long. The V and J ends lost 8 bases and 3 bases respectively, with 13 bases between them. The germline gives CDR1 MNHEY, CDR2 SMNVEV (reference sequence). CDR3 residues: CASGRVWANEKLFF. The CDR3 nucleotides are TGTGCCAGCGGTAGGGTCTGGGCTAATGAAAAACTGTTTTTT.